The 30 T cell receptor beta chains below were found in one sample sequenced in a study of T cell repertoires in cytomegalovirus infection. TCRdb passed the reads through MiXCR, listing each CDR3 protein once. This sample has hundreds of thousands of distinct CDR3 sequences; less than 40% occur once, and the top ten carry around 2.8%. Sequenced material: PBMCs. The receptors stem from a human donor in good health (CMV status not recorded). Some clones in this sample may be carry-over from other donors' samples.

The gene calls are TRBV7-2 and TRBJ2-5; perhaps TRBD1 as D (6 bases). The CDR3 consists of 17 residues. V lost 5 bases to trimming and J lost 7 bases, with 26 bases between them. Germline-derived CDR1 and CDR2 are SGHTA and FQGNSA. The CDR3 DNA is TGTGCCAGCAGCCCGAGGGGGAGCGTGTTTTTAACTTCGACCCAGTACTTC. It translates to CASSPRGSVFLTSTQYF. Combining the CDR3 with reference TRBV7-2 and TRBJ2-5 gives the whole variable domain GAGVSQSPSNKVTEKGKDVELRCDPISGHTALYWYRQSLGQGLEFLIYFQGNSAPDKSGLPSDRFSAERTGGSVSTLTIQRTQQEDSAVYLCASSPRGSVFLTSTQYFGPGTRLLVL.

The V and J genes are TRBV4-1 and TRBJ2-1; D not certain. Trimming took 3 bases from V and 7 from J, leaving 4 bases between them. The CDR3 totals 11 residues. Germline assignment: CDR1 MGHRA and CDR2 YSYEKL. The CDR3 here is CASSQKNEQFF. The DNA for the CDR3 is TGCGCCAGCAGCCAGAAAAATGAGCAGTTCTTC.

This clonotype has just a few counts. CDR3 region: CASSQVGLAGKTRAGELFF. The CDR3 DNA follows: TGCGCCAGCAGCCAAGTGGGTTTAGCGGGAAAGACACGCGCCGGGGAGCTGTTTTTT. The V gene is TRBV4-1, the J gene TRBJ2-2; the match to TRBD2 covers 8 bases. Germline V gene lookup returns CDR1 MGHRA and CDR2 YSYEKL. This CDR3 spans 19 amino acids. V gave up 1 base and J gave up 6 bases; unmatched junction bases: 16.

The CDR3 DNA is TGTGCCAACAGGTTAATCCGGGCCGTGGGATACAATGAGCAGTTCTTC. It codes for CANRLIRAVGYNEQFF. This sequence joins TRBV6-5 and TRBJ2-1; a weak D match, TRBD1 (5 bases). This CDR3 region has 16 residues. Per the germline V gene, CDR1 is MNHEY and CDR2 is SVGAGI. Trimming pared 10 bases from V and 4 bases from J, leaving 23 bases between.

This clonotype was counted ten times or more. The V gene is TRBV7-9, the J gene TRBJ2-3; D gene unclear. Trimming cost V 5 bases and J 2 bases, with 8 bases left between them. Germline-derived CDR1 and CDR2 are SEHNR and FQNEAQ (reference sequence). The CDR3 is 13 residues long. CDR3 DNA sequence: TGTGCCAGCAGCCCCGGGCTCACAGATACGCAGTATTTT. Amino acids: CASSPGLTDTQYF.

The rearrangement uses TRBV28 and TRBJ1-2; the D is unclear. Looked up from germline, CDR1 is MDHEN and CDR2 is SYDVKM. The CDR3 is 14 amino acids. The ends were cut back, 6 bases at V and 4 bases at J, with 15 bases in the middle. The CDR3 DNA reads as TGTGCCAGCAGCGAGGGCCGGTTGGGCTATGGCTACACCTTC. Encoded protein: CASSEGRLGYGYTF.

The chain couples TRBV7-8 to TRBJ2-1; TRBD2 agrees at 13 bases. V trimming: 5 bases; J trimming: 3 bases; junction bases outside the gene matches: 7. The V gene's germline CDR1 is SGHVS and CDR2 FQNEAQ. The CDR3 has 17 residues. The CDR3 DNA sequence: TGTGCCAGCAGCCAAGGGACTAGCGGGGACCTCTACAATGAGCAGTTCTTC. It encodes CASSQGTSGDLYNEQFF.

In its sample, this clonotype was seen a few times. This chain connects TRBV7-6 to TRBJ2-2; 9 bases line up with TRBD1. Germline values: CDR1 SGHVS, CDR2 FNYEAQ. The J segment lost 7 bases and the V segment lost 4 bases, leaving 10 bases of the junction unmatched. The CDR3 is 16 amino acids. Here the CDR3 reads CASSSRTGAPSGELFF. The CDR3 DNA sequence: TGTGCCAGCAGCTCTCGGACAGGGGCGCCCAGCGGGGAGCTGTTTTTT.

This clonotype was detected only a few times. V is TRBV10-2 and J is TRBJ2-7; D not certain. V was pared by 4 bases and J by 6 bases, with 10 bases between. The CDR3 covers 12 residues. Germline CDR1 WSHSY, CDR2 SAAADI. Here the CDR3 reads CASSVPLFEQYF. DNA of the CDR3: TGCGCCAGCAGTGTACCGCTGTTCGAGCAGTACTTC.

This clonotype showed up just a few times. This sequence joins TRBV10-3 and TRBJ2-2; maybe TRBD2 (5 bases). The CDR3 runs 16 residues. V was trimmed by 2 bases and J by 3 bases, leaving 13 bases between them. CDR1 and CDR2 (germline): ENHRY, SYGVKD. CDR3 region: CAISELGSYDTGELFF. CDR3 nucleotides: TGTGCCATCAGTGAGCTTGGGAGCTACGACACCGGGGAGCTGTTTTTT.

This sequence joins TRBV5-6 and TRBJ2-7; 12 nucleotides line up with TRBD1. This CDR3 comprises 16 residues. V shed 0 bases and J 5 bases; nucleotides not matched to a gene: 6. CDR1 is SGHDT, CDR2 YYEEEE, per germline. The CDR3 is CASSLDGTGGINEQYF. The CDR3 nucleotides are TGTGCCAGCAGCTTGGATGGGACAGGGGGCATCAACGAGCAGTACTTC. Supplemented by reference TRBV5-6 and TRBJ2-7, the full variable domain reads DAGVTQSPTHLIKTRGQQVTLRCSPKSGHDTVSWYQQALGQGPQFIFQYYEEEERQRGNFPDRFSGHQFPNYSSELNVNALLLGDSALYLCASSLDGTGGINEQYFGPGTRLTVT.

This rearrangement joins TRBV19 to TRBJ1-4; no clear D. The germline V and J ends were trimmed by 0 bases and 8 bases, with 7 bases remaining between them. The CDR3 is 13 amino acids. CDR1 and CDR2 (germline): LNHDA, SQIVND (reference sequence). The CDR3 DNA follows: TGTGCCAGTAGTATAGATGGGCCAGAAAAACTGTTTTTT. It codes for CASSIDGPEKLFF.

The CDR3 region has the DNA TGTGCCAGCAGTGAAGATGTCGGCAGGCCCTCCTACGAGCAGTACTTC. Encoded protein: CASSEDVGRPSYEQYF. The V and J genes are TRBV6-1 and TRBJ2-7; D uncertain. Germline-derived CDR1 and CDR2 are MNHNS and SASEGT. The CDR3 length is 16 residues. V was clipped by 1 base and J by 0 bases, with 13 bases between them.

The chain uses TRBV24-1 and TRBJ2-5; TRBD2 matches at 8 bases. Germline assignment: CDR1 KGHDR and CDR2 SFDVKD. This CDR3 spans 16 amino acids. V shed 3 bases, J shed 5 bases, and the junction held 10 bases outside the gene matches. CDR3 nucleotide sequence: TGTGCCACCAGTGATCCCCGGAACCCTAGCGGGGAGACCCAGTACTTC. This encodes CATSDPRNPSGETQYF.

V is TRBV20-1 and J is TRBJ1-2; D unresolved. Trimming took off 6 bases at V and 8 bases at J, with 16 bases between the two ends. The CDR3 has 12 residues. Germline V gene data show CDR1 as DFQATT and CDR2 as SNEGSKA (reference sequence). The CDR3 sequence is CSAKYQDVGYTF. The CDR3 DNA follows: TGCAGTGCGAAATACCAAGACGTAGGCTACACCTTC.

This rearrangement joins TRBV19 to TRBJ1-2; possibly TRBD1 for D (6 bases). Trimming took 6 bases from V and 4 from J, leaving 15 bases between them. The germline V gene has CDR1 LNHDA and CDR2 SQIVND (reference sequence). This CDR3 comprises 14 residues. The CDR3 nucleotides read TGTGCCAGTAGATACCAGGGGCCTCTCTATGGCTACACCTTC. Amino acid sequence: CASRYQGPLYGYTF. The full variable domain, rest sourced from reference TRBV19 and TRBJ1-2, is DGGITQSPKYLFRKEGQNVTLSCEQNLNHDAMYWYRQDPGQGLRLIYYSQIVNDFQKGDIAEGYSVSREKKESFPLTVTSAQKNPTAFYLCASRYQGPLYGYTFGSGTRLTVV.

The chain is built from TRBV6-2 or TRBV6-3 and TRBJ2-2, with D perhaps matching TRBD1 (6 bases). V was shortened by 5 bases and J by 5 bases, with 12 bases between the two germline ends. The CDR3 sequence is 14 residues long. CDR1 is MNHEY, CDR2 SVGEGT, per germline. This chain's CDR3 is CASSRTVGTGELFF. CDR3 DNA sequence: TGTGCCAGCAGTCGGACAGTCGGGACCGGGGAGCTGTTTTTT.

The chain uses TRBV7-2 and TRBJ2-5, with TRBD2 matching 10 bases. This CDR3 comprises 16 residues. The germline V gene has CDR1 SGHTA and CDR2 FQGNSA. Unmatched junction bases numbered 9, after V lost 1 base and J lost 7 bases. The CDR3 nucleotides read TGTGCCAGCAGCTTAGGGATAGCGGGAGGCCCCCGGACCCAGTACTTC. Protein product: CASSLGIAGGPRTQYF.

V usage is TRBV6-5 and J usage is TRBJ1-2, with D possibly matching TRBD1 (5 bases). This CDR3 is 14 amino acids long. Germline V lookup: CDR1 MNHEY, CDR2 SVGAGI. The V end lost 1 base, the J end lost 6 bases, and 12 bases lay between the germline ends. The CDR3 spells CASSYLALRDGYTF. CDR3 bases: TGTGCCAGCAGTTACTTGGCCCTCAGGGATGGCTACACCTTC.

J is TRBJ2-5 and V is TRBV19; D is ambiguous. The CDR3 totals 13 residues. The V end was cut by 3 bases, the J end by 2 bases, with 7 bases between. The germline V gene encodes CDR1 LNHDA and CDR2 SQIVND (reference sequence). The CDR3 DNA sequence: TGTGCCAGTAGTATTAACTGGCAAGAGACCCAGTACTTC. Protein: CASSINWQETQYF.

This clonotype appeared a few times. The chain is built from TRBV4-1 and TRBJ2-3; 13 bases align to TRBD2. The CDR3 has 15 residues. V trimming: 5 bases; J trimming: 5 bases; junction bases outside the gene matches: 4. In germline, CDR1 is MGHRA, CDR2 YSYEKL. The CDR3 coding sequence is TGCGCCAGCAGCTCGACTAGCGGGGGGATAGATACGCAGTATTTT. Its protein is CASSSTSGGIDTQYF.

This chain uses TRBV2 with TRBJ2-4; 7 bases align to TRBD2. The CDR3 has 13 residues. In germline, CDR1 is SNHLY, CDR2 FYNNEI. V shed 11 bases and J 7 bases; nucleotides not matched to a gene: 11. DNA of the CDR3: TGTGCCGGGGGAGGGCGGGCCGTTAACATTCAGTACTTC. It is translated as CAGGGRAVNIQYF.

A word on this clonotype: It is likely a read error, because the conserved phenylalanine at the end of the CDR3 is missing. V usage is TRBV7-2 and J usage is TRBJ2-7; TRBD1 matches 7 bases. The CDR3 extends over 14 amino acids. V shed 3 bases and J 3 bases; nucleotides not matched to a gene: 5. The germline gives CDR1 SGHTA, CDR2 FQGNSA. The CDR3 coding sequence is TGTGCCAGCAGCTTCGGTCAGGGGGTCTACGAGCAGTACTTA. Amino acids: CASSFGQGVYEQYL.

Here the CDR3 DNA reads TGTGCCAGAACACCGGACAGGACCCAAGAGACCCAGTACTTC. This sequence encodes CARTPDRTQETQYF. J is TRBJ2-5 and V is TRBV2, with TRBD1 matching 7 bases. The J segment lost 1 base and the V segment lost 9 bases, leaving 8 bases of the junction unmatched. The CDR3 has 14 amino acids. Germline-derived CDR1 and CDR2 are SNHLY and FYNNEI. The full variable domain, its missing parts supplied by reference TRBV2 and TRBJ2-5, is EPEVTQTPSHQVTQMGQEVILRCVPISNHLYFYWYRQILGQKVEFLVSFYNNEISEKSEIFDDQFSVERPDGSNFTLKIRSTKLEDSAMYFCARTPDRTQETQYFGPGTRLLVL.

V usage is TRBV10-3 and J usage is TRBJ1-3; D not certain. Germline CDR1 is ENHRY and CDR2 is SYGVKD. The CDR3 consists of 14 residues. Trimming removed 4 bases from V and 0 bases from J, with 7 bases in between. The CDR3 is CAISARSSGNTIYF. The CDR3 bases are TGTGCCATCAGTGCTCGGTCCTCTGGAAACACCATATATTTT.

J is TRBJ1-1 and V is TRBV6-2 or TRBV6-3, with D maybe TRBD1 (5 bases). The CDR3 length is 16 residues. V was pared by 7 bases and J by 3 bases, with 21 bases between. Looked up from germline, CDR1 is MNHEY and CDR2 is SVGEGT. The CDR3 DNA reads TGTGCCAGCACGTATACATCGAACGGGGCTCACACTGAAGCTTTCTTT. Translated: CASTYTSNGAHTEAFF.

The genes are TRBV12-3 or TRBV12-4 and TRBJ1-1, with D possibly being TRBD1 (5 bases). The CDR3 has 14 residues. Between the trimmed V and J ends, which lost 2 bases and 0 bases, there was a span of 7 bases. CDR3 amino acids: CASSLWGLNTEAFF. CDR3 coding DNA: TGTGCCAGCAGTTTATGGGGCTTGAACACTGAAGCTTTCTTT.

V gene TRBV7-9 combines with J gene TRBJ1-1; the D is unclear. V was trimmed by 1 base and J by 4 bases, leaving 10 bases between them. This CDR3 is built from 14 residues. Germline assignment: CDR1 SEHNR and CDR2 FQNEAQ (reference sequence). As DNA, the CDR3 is TGTGCCAGCAGCTTAGGAGGGTCCGGCACTGAAGCTTTCTTT. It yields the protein CASSLGGSGTEAFF.

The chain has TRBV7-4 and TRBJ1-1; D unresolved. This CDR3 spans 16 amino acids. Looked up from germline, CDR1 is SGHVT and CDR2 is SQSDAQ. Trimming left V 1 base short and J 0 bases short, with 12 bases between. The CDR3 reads CASSLGVGPMNTEAFF. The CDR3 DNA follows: TGTGCCAGCAGCTTAGGGGTCGGGCCTATGAACACTGAAGCTTTCTTT.

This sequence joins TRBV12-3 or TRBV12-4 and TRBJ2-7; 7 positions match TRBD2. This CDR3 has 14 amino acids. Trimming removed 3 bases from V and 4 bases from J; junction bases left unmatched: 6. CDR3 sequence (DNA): TGTGCCAGCAGTTTGGGAGGGGAGTGGTACGAGCAGTACTTC. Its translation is CASSLGGEWYEQYF.